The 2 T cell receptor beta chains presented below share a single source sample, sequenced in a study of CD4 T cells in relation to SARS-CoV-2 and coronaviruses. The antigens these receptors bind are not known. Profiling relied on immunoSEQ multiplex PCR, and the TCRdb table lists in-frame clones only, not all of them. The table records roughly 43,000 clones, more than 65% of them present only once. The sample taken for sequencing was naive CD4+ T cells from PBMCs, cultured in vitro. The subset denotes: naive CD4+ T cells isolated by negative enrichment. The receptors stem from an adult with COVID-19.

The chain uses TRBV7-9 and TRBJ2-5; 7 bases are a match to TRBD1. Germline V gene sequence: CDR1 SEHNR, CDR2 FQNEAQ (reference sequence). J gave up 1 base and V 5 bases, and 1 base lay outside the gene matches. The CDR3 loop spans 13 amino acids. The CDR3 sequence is CASSRTGQETQYF. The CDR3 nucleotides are TGTGCCAGCAGCCGGACAGGCCAAGAGACCCAGTACTTC.

Here the CDR3 reads CASSYIQSTGEETQYF. The CDR3 DNA is TGTGCCAGCAGTTATATACAATCGACAGGGGAAGAGACCCAGTACTTC. V is TRBV6-2 or TRBV6-3 and J is TRBJ2-5; TRBD1 aligns across 8 bases. Looked up from germline, CDR1 is MNHEY and CDR2 is SVGEGT. The CDR3 is 16 amino acids. V was pared by 3 bases and J by 3 bases, with 9 bases of the junction left unmatched.